This T cell receptor (beta chain) was documented in a study of T cell responses to AZD1222 COVID-19 vaccine. Generated by immunoSEQ multiplex PCR, the TCRdb table keeps only in-frame clones and is missing some. The table has 150,000 or so clones, about 90% seen once. The TCR sequence derives from an adult who received the AZD1222 COVID-19 vaccine. Source: peripheral blood, taken 28 days after the second AZD1222 dose.

The CDR3 sequence: CASSDSASDTQYF. The CDR3 region has the DNA TGTGCCAGCAGTGACTCAGCGTCAGATACGCAGTATTTT. The chain carries TRBV6-4 and TRBJ2-3; D ambiguous. The CDR3 is 13 residues long. Trimming took off 0 bases at V and 4 bases at J, with 5 bases between the two ends. Germline V gene data show CDR1 as MRHNA and CDR2 as SNTAGT.